Presented here are 32 T cell receptor beta chains from one specimen sequenced in a study of T cell responses to AZD1222 COVID-19 vaccine. Repertoires were generated with immunoSEQ multiplex PCR, while TCRdb's copy carries only in-frame clones and drops some. The table has tens of thousands of clones, roughly 83% seen once. Sequenced material: peripheral blood, taken on day 0 of AZD1222 vaccination. The receptor set was obtained from an adult in good health.

This clone has just one count. The chain links TRBV5-1 to TRBJ1-1; D possibly corresponds to TRBD1 (5 bases). Germline CDR1 SGHRS, CDR2 YFSETQ. Trimming pared 0 bases from V and 4 bases from J, leaving 10 bases between. This CDR3 has 14 amino acids. The CDR3 nucleotides are TGCGCCAGCAGCTTGGAGTTTGGGGGCACTGAAGCTTTCTTT. It yields the protein CASSLEFGGTEAFF.

This chain links TRBV4-1 with TRBJ1-2; TRBD1 is a possible D gene (6 bases). Germline loops: CDR1 MGHRA, CDR2 YSYEKL. V lost 3 bases and J 4 bases, leaving 9 bases between the germline ends. CDR3 length: 13 amino acids. The CDR3 sequence is CASSHGQSYGYTF. Here the CDR3 DNA reads TGCGCCAGCAGCCATGGACAGAGCTATGGCTACACCTTC.

The gene calls are TRBV28 and TRBJ1-5; D may be TRBD1 (5 bases). The CDR3 has 14 amino acids. In germline, CDR1 is MDHEN, CDR2 SYDVKM. V gave up 1 base and J gave up 11 bases, with 15 bases separating them. The CDR3 DNA is TGTGCCAGCAGTTTATCGGTTCCCCAGGGCGCCCAGCATTTT. As protein: CASSLSVPQGAQHF.

The chain carries TRBV5-1 and TRBJ1-4; D not certain. The CDR3 sequence is 14 residues long. V was trimmed by 2 bases and J by 8 bases, leaving 13 bases between them. Germline V CDR1 and CDR2: SGHRS, YFSETQ. CDR3 bases: TGCGCCAGCAGCTTAACGATCAGGAGGGAAAAACTGTTTTTT. This sequence encodes CASSLTIRREKLFF.

V usage is TRBV9 and J usage is TRBJ2-3; 10 bases are a match to TRBD1. Germline V lookup: CDR1 SGDLS, CDR2 YYNGEE. CDR3 length: 15 amino acids. Losses at the gene ends were 5 bases for V and 4 bases for J; bases not matched to a gene: 7. The CDR3 DNA reads TGTGCCAGCAGACCAGGGACAGGGGCCCCAGATACGCAGTATTTT. It yields the protein CASRPGTGAPDTQYF.

This sequence joins TRBV30 and TRBJ2-3, with 7 bases fitting TRBD2. This CDR3 is 14 amino acids long. V trimming: 4 bases; J trimming: 0 bases; junction bases outside the gene matches: 4. Germline CDR1 and CDR2: GTSNPN and SVGIG (reference sequence). CDR3 DNA: TGTGCCTGGACTAGCGGAATTAGCACAGATACGCAGTATTTT. Residues: CAWTSGISTDTQYF. Complete variable domain (other parts from reference TRBV30 and TRBJ2-3): SQTIHQWPATLVQPVGSPLSLECTVEGTSNPNLYWYRQAAGRGLQLLFYSVGIGQISSEVPQNLSASRPQDRQFILSSKKLLLSDSGFYLCAWTSGISTDTQYFGPGTRLTVL.

This chain connects TRBV19 to TRBJ1-2; D is ambiguous. The CDR3 spans 14 residues. CDR1 is LNHDA, CDR2 SQIVND, per germline (reference sequence). Trimming pared 3 bases from V and 4 bases from J, leaving 12 bases between. The CDR3 region is CASSIPSGSYGYTF. The CDR3 nucleotides read TGTGCCAGTAGTATCCCCTCGGGGTCCTATGGCTACACCTTC. The full variable domain, completed using reference TRBV19 and TRBJ1-2, is DGGITQSPKYLFRKEGQNVTLSCEQNLNHDAMYWYRQDPGQGLRLIYYSQIVNDFQKGDIAEGYSVSREKKESFPLTVTSAQKNPTAFYLCASSIPSGSYGYTFGSGTRLTVV.

The J gene is TRBJ2-7, the V gene TRBV10-3, with 10 bases that match TRBD1. V lost 4 bases and J lost 0; bases outside the gene matches: 0. Germline-derived CDR1 and CDR2 are ENHRY and SYGVKD. CDR3 length equals 14 residues. The CDR3 DNA is TGTGCCATCAGTGGGACAGGGGGCTCCTACGAGCAGTACTTC. Its translation: CAISGTGGSYEQYF.

The chain uses TRBV6-5 and TRBJ1-1; unclear D gene. Per the germline V gene, CDR1 is MNHEY and CDR2 is SVGAGI. The V gene lost 4 bases and the J gene lost 5 bases, with 11 bases spanning the gap. This CDR3 is built from 13 residues. The CDR3 nucleotides are TGTGCCAGCAGTTCTCGGGAGGCTACTGAAGCTTTCTTT. It yields the protein CASSSREATEAFF.

This clone came up a few times. This chain links TRBV29-1 with TRBJ2-7, with 9 bases fitting TRBD2. CDR1 SQVTM and CDR2 ANQGSEA come from the germline V gene. Germline trimming cut 4 bases from V and 5 bases from J; bases unmatched to any gene: 0. CDR3 length: 11 residues. CDR3 DNA sequence: TGCAGCGTTGCTAGCGGGGACGAGCAGTACTTC. Its protein is CSVASGDEQYF.

The chain has TRBV7-6 and TRBJ2-7, with D uncertain. Germline values: CDR1 SGHVS, CDR2 FNYEAQ. The CDR3 has 16 residues. Deletions cut 4 bases from V and 6 bases from J, with 22 bases between. The CDR3 sequence is CASSSSPYGSFSEQYF. The CDR3 DNA is TGTGCCAGCAGCTCGAGTCCCTACGGGTCGTTCTCCGAGCAGTACTTC.

The chain carries TRBV4-3 and TRBJ2-7; 9 bases align to TRBD1. The CDR3 length is 16 residues. CDR1 and CDR2 from the germline V gene are LGHNA and YSLEER. V shed 4 bases, J shed 6 bases, and the junction held 13 bases outside the gene matches. The CDR3 here is CASSRASGTGKGEQYF. CDR3 nucleotide sequence: TGCGCCAGCAGCCGTGCCTCCGGGACAGGGAAAGGCGAGCAGTACTTC.

The chain is built from TRBV2 and TRBJ1-4; D remains ambiguous. The CDR3 is 13 residues long. Trimming stripped 5 bases from V and 5 bases from J, with 9 bases between. Germline CDR1 is SNHLY and CDR2 is FYNNEI. The CDR3 DNA reads TGTGCCAGCAGTAGGGAGCCGAATGAAAAACTGTTTTTT. Its protein product is CASSREPNEKLFF.

A single count supports this clone. The V gene is TRBV7-6, the J gene TRBJ2-1, with D perhaps TRBD1 or TRBD2 (5 bases each). Germline V gives CDR1 SGHVS, CDR2 FNYEAQ. The CDR3 loop spans 17 amino acids. V gave up 7 bases and J gave up 0 bases, with 19 bases separating them. Here the CDR3 DNA reads TGTGCCAGCACCCAGGGAATCGGGAAGAGCTCCTACAATGAGCAGTTCTTC. This translates into CASTQGIGKSSYNEQFF. The full variable domain, with the rest looked up from reference TRBV7-6 and TRBJ2-1, is GAGVSQSPRYKVTKRGQDVALRCDPISGHVSLYWYRQALGQGPEFLTYFNYEAQQDKSGLPNDRFSAERPEGSISTLTIQRTEQRDSAMYRCASTQGIGKSSYNEQFFGPGTRLTVL.

V usage is TRBV6-5 and J usage is TRBJ2-7, with 7 bases matching TRBD1. Germline CDR1 is MNHEY and CDR2 is SVGAGI. Trimming cost V 4 bases and J 2 bases; bases outside gene matches: 5. This CDR3 has 14 residues. The chain's CDR3 is CASSSRTGTYEQYF. Written as DNA, the CDR3 is TGTGCCAGCAGTTCCCGGACAGGCACCTACGAGCAGTACTTC.

The chain recombines TRBV2 with TRBJ2-2; D is unclear. This CDR3 spans 12 amino acids. Germline V gene lookup returns CDR1 SNHLY and CDR2 FYNNEI. Trimming took 8 bases from V and 1 from J, leaving 5 bases between them. The CDR3 nucleotides read TGTGCCAGCTCTAGGAACACCGGGGAGCTGTTTTTT. It encodes CASSRNTGELFF.

The chain is built from TRBV2 and TRBJ2-7; D possibly corresponds to TRBD2 (5 bases). V shed 2 bases and J shed 1 base, with 15 bases lying between them. This CDR3 comprises 16 residues. Germline V gene data show CDR1 as SNHLY and CDR2 as FYNNEI. DNA of the CDR3: TGTGCCAGCAGTGAATTGGTAGGGAGTGGTTCCTACGAGCAGTACTTC. Translation: CASSELVGSGSYEQYF.

V gene TRBV7-3 combines with J gene TRBJ2-3; 12 bases agree with TRBD2. Per germline, CDR1 SGHTA and CDR2 FQGTGA. The CDR3 is made up of 14 amino acids. Trimming took 8 bases from V and 5 from J; bases not matched to a gene: 5. The CDR3 nucleotides are TGTGCCAGCGGTCTAGCGGGGGGGATAGATACGCAGTATTTT. Amino acid sequence: CASGLAGGIDTQYF.

The rearrangement uses TRBV11-3 and TRBJ1-2; D is unresolved. V lost 0 bases and J 7 bases, leaving 9 bases between the germline ends. Germline V gene lookup returns CDR1 SGHNT and CDR2 YENEEA. The CDR3 loop spans 13 amino acids. In DNA, the CDR3 is TGTGCCAGCAGCTTAGAAGGAGGAATTGGCTACACCTTC. Translation: CASSLEGGIGYTF.

This clone was counted a single time. This rearrangement joins TRBV30 to TRBJ2-7; 10 nucleotides agree with TRBD2. Germline CDR1 and CDR2: GTSNPN and SVGIG (reference sequence). The CDR3 contains 14 residues. The V gene end was trimmed by 3 bases and the J gene end by 6 bases; junction bases not matched to a gene: 8. The CDR3 bases are TGTGCCTGGAGAGCTACTAGCGGGATTCTCGAGCAGTACTTC. Protein: CAWRATSGILEQYF.

The rearrangement uses TRBV4-3 and TRBJ1-3, with D uncertain. Germline CDR1 and CDR2: LGHNA and YSLEER. V was trimmed by 1 base and J by 1 base, leaving 8 bases between them. The CDR3 extends over 15 amino acids. The CDR3 here is CASSQVAGSGNTIYF. In DNA, the CDR3 is TGCGCCAGCAGCCAAGTGGCGGGGTCTGGAAACACCATATATTTT.

V and J are TRBV11-2 and TRBJ1-2; 11 bases align to TRBD1. Germline-derived CDR1 and CDR2 are SGHAT and FQNNGV. The trim removed 5 bases at V and 4 bases at J, leaving 9 bases unmatched. This CDR3 has 16 amino acids. The CDR3: CASSTVRDRGGYGYTF. In DNA form, the CDR3 reads TGTGCCAGCAGCACGGTCCGGGACAGGGGGGGCTATGGCTACACCTTC.

This clone came up a few times. The chain couples TRBV4-1 to TRBJ2-7; either TRBD1 or TRBD2 may fit D (5 bases each). This CDR3 is 17 amino acids long. Deletions cut 0 bases from V and 2 bases from J, with 17 bases between. Germline lookup yields CDR1 MGHRA and CDR2 YSYEKL. CDR3 protein: CASSQDEWNRRTYEQYF. CDR3 DNA: TGCGCCAGCAGCCAAGATGAGTGGAACAGGAGGACCTACGAGCAGTACTTC.

This rearrangement joins TRBV9 to TRBJ1-1; unclear D gene. The germline CDR1 and CDR2 sequences are SGDLS and YYNGEE. This CDR3 has 15 amino acids. V lost 4 bases to trimming and J lost 5 bases, with 18 bases between them. CDR3 loop: CASSLTHRGRTEAFF. The CDR3 DNA reads as TGTGCCAGCAGCCTTACTCATCGAGGGCGGACTGAAGCTTTCTTT.

V is TRBV5-1 and J is TRBJ2-1; 7 bases agree with TRBD2. Trimming removed 0 bases from V and 9 bases from J; junction bases left unmatched: 3. CDR1 SGHRS and CDR2 YFSETQ come from the germline V gene. The CDR3 spans 13 residues. The CDR3 sequence is CASSLVPGGEQFF. CDR3 bases: TGCGCCAGCAGCTTGGTCCCGGGGGGTGAGCAGTTCTTC.

The genes are TRBV5-6 and TRBJ1-4; 8 nucleotides agree with TRBD1. The V and J ends lost 0 bases and 8 bases, in that order; junction bases with no gene match: 6. The CDR3 spans 15 residues. CDR1 is SGHDT, CDR2 YYEEEE, per germline. Written as DNA, the CDR3 is TGTGCCAGCAGCTTGGCAGGGGGCGCAAGGGAAAAACTGTTTTTT. Its protein is CASSLAGGAREKLFF. Drawing the rest from reference TRBV5-6 and TRBJ1-4, the complete variable domain is DAGVTQSPTHLIKTRGQQVTLRCSPKSGHDTVSWYQQALGQGPQFIFQYYEEEERQRGNFPDRFSGHQFPNYSSELNVNALLLGDSALYLCASSLAGGAREKLFFGSGTQLSVL.

V gene TRBV5-6 combines with J gene TRBJ2-2; a possible D gene is TRBD1 (6 bases). The CDR3 sequence is 13 residues long. Trimming left V 3 bases short and J 10 bases short, with 13 bases between. CDR1 and CDR2 from the germline V gene are SGHDT and YYEEEE. The CDR3, as DNA: TGTGCCAGCAGCTCGGCAGGGGCTGTGGAGCTGTTTTTT. Translation gives CASSSAGAVELFF.

Written as DNA, the CDR3 is TGTGCCAGCAGCCCCCCCCGCGGCAATGAGCAGTTCTTC. Translating gives CASSPPRGNEQFF. The gene calls are TRBV9 and TRBJ2-1; D gene uncertain. The CDR3 runs 13 residues. V lost 4 bases to trimming and J lost 6 bases, with 11 bases between them. The V gene's germline CDR1 is SGDLS and CDR2 YYNGEE.

This clone occurred a few times. V and J are TRBV7-8 and TRBJ1-1; a weak D match, TRBD1 (5 bases). CDR3 length equals 15 residues. Trimming removed 5 bases from V and 3 bases from J, with 16 bases in between. Per germline, CDR1 SGHVS and CDR2 FQNEAQ. The CDR3 is CASSPLIGEDTEAFF. CDR3 in DNA: TGTGCCAGCAGCCCCCTGATAGGGGAGGACACTGAAGCTTTCTTT.

The J gene is TRBJ2-1, the V gene TRBV7-9; perhaps TRBD2 as D (7 bases). Trimming stripped 8 bases from V and 1 base from J, with 24 bases between. The CDR3 is made up of 18 amino acids. The germline V gene encodes CDR1 SEHNR and CDR2 FQNEAQ (reference sequence). CDR3 sequence reads: CASQGGGIGRSSYNEQFF. For the CDR3, the DNA is TGTGCCAGCCAAGGGGGGGGGATCGGGAGATCGTCCTACAATGAGCAGTTCTTC.

This chain connects TRBV24-1 to TRBJ1-5; 9 nucleotides align to TRBD1. Germline values: CDR1 KGHDR, CDR2 SFDVKD. The V segment lost 4 bases and the J segment 3 bases; nucleotides outside the gene matches: 6. The CDR3 has 16 amino acids. The CDR3: CATSDRRTGANQPQHF. The CDR3 coding sequence is TGTGCCACCAGTGACCGACGGACAGGGGCCAATCAGCCCCAGCATTTT.

V and J are TRBV12-3 or TRBV12-4 and TRBJ2-3; D is perhaps TRBD1 (6 bases). CDR3 size: 13 residues. V lost 7 bases to trimming and J lost 4 bases, with 12 bases between them. The CDR3 coding sequence is TGTGCCAGCACCCGGACAGTTTCAGATACGCAGTATTTT. Translating gives CASTRTVSDTQYF.